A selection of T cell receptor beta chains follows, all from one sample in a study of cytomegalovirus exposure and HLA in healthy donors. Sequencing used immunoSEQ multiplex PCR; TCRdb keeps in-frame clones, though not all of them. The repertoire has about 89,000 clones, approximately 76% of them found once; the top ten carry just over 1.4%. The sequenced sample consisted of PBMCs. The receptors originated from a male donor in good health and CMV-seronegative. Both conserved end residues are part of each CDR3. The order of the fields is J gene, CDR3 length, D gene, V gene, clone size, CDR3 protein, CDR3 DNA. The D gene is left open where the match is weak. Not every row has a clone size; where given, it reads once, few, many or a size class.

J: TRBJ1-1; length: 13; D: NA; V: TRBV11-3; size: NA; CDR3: CASSLHEGGEAFF; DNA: TGTGCCAGCAGCTTACATGAGGGTGGTGAAGCTTTCTTT
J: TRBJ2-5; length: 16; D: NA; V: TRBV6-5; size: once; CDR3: CASSYSRERTGVTQYF; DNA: TGTGCCAGCAGTTACTCAAGGGAGCGGACGGGGGTGACCCAGTACTTC
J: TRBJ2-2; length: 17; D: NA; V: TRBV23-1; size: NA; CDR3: CASSQSWGDANTGELFF; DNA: TGCGCCAGCAGTCAATCATGGGGAGACGCGAACACCGGGGAGCTGTTTTTT
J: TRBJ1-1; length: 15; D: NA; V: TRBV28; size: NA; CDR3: CASSLRERGAAEAFF; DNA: TGTGCCAGCAGCCTCCGTGAAAGGGGCGCGGCTGAAGCTTTCTTT
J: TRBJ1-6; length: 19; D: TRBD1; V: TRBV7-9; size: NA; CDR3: CASSTRGQASPSNNSPLHF; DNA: TGTGCCAGCAGCACCCGAGGACAGGCTTCCCCTTCTAATAATTCACCCCTCCACTTT
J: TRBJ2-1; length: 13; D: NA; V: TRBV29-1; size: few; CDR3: CSVEDRKGAEQFF; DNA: TGCAGCGTTGAAGATCGTAAAGGGGCTGAGCAGTTCTTC
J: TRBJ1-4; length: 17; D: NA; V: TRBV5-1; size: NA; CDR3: CASSLRQNFATNEKLFF; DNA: TGCGCCAGCAGCTTAAGACAGAATTTTGCAACTAATGAAAAACTGTTTTTT
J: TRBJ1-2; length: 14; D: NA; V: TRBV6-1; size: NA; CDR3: CASSVTGLDYGYTF; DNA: TGTGCCAGCAGTGTTACAGGGCTCGACTATGGCTACACCTTC
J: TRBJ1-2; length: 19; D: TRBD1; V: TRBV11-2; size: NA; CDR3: CASRSVRDSSNNPNYGYTF; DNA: TGTGCCAGCAGGTCCGTCCGGGACAGTTCAAATAATCCTAACTATGGCTACACCTTC
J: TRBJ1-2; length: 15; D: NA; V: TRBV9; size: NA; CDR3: CASSGQGAWANGYTF; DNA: TGTGCCAGCAGCGGCCAAGGGGCCTGGGCTAATGGCTACACCTTC
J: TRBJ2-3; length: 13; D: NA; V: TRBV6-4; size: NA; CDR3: CASSGSSTDTQYF; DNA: TGTGCCAGCAGTGGTTCTAGCACAGATACGCAGTATTTT
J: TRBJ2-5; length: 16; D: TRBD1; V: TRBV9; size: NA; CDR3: CASSIPGTGGGETQYF; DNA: TGTGCCAGCAGCATACCTGGGACAGGGGGAGGAGAGACCCAGTACTTC
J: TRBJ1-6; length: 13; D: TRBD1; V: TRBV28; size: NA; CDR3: CASSFRGPRPLHF; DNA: TGTGCCAGCAGTTTTAGGGGGCCTAGGCCCCTCCACTTT
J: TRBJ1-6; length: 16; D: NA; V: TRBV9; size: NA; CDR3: CASSVNGFSYNSPLHF; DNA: TGTGCCAGCAGCGTGAACGGGTTTTCCTATAATTCACCCCTCCACTTT
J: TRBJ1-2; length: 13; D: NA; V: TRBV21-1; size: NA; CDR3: CASSRTANYGYTF; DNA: TGTGCCAGCAGCAGGACAGCTAACTATGGCTACACCTTC
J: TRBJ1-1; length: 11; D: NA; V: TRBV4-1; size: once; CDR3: CASSQDRSAFF; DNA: TGCGCCAGCAGCCAAGATAGGAGTGCTTTCTTT
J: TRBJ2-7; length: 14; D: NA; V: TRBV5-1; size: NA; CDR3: CASSTGTPTYEQYF; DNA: TGCGCCAGCAGCACCGGGACACCGACCTACGAGCAGTACTTC
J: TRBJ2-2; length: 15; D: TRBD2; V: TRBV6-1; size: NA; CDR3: CASSEVAGGPGELFF; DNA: TGTGCCAGCAGTGAAGTGGCGGGGGGGCCCGGGGAGCTGTTTTTT
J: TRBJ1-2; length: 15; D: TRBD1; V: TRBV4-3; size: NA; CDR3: CASSQEGGRGLGYTF; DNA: TGCGCCAGCAGCCAAGAAGGGGGCAGGGGGCTTGGCTACACCTTC
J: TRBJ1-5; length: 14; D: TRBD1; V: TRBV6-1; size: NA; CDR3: CASSGTGENQPQHF; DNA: TGTGCCAGCAGTGGGACAGGGGAAAATCAGCCCCAGCATTTT
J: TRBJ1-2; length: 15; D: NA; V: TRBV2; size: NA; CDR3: CASTGTPAISYGYTF; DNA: TGTGCCAGCACCGGGACACCGGCAATAAGTTATGGCTACACCTTC
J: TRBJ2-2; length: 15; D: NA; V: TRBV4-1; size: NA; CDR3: CASAFAGESTGELFF; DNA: TGCGCCAGCGCTTTCGCAGGGGAGTCCACCGGGGAGCTGTTTTTT
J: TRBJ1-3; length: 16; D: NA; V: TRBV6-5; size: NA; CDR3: CASSYKSQGYGNTIYF; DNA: TGTGCCAGCAGTTACAAGTCACAGGGATACGGAAACACCATATATTTT
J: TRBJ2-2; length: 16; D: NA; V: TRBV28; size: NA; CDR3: CASSSHLGQNTGELFF; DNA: TGTGCCAGCAGTTCTCACTTGGGACAGAACACCGGGGAGCTGTTTTTT
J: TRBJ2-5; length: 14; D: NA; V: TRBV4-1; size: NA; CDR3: CASSGVSGLETQYF; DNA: TGCGCCAGCAGCGGAGTCTCAGGGCTGGAGACCCAGTACTTC
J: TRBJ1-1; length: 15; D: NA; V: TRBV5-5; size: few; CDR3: CASSLGGTLNTEAFF; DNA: TGTGCCAGCAGCTTGGGGGGGACTTTGAACACTGAAGCTTTCTTT
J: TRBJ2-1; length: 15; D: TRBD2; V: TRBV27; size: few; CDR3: CASSLSGGAYNEQFF; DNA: TGTGCCAGCAGCCTTAGCGGGGGGGCGTACAATGAGCAGTTCTTC
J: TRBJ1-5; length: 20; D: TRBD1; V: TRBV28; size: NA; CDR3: CASSLFLGPQGQYSNQPQHF; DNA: TGTGCCAGCAGTTTATTTCTTGGGCCACAGGGACAGTATAGCAATCAGCCCCAGCATTTT
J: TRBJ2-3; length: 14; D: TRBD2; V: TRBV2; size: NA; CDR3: CASNLAGRTDTQYF; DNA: TGTGCCAGCAACCTAGCGGGCAGGACAGATACGCAGTATTTT
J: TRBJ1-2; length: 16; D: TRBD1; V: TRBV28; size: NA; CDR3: CASSFRAQARGSGYTF; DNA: TGTGCCAGCAGTTTCAGGGCCCAGGCCAGGGGGTCTGGCTACACCTTC
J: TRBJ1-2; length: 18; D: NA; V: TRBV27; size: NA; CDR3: CASRRSGPTTGTSYGYTF; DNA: TGTGCCAGCAGGCGCTCCGGACCAACGACAGGAACCTCCTATGGCTACACCTTC
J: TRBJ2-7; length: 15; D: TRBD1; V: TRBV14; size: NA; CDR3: CASSQPGQGSYEQYF; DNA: TGTGCCAGCAGCCAACCGGGACAGGGTTCCTACGAGCAGTACTTC
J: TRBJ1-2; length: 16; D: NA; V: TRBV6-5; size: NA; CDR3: CASSYGEAFGVGGYTF; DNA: TGTGCCAGCAGTTACGGAGAAGCCTTTGGAGTAGGTGGCTACACCTTC
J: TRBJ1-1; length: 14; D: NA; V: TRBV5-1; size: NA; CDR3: CASKQGTMNTEAFF; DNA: TGCGCCAGCAAACAGGGAACGATGAACACTGAAGCTTTCTTT
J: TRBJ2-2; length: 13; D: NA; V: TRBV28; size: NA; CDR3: CASSSLNTGELFF; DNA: TGTGCCAGCAGTTCCCTGAACACCGGGGAGCTGTTTTTT
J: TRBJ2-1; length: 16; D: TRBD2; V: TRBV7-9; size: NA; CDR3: CASSLYGGSPYNEQFF; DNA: TGTGCCAGCAGCTTATACGGCGGGAGTCCCTACAATGAGCAGTTCTTC
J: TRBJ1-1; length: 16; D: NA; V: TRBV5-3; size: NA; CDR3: CARSLSQGEMNTEAFF; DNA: TGTGCCAGAAGCTTGTCGCAGGGCGAGATGAACACTGAAGCTTTCTTT
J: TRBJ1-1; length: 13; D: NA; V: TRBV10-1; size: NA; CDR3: CAIAGEWLTEAFF; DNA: TGCGCCATCGCGGGGGAGTGGCTGACTGAAGCTTTCTTT
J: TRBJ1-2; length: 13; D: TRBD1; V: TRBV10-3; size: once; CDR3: CAIMGQGRYGYTF; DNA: TGTGCCATCATGGGACAGGGGCGATATGGCTACACCTTC
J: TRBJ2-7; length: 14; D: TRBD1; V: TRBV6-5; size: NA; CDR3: CASKPGQATYEQYF; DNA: TGTGCCAGCAAACCGGGACAGGCAACCTACGAGCAGTACTTC
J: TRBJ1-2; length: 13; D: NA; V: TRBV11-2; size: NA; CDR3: CASSFNTNYGYTF; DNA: TGTGCCAGCAGCTTTAACACTAACTATGGCTACACCTTC
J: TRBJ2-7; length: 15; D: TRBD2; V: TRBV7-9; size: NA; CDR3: CASSPQSGVTYEQYF; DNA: TGTGCCAGCAGCCCCCAGAGCGGGGTGACCTACGAGCAGTACTTC
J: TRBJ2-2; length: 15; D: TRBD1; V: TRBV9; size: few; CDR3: CASSVAGSGGGELFF; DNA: TGTGCCAGCAGCGTAGCTGGGTCAGGGGGCGGGGAGCTGTTTTTT
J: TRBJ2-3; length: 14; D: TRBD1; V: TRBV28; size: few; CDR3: CASSTQTGADTQYF; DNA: TGTGCCAGCAGTACCCAGACAGGGGCGGATACGCAGTATTTT
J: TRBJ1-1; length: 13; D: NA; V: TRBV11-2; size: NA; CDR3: CASSLGRMAEAFF; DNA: TGTGCCAGCAGCTTAGGGAGAATGGCTGAAGCTTTCTTT
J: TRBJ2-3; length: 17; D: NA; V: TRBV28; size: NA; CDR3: CASSLWIPGERFDTQYF; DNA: TGTGCCAGCAGTTTATGGATTCCGGGAGAGCGTTTTGATACGCAGTATTTT
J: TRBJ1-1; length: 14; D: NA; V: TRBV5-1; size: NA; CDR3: CASSFITGETEAFF; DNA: TGCGCCAGCAGCTTTATTACGGGAGAGACTGAAGCTTTCTTT
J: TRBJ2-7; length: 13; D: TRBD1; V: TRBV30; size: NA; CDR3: CAWSLGQGYEQYF; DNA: TGTGCCTGGAGTCTGGGACAGGGCTACGAGCAGTACTTC
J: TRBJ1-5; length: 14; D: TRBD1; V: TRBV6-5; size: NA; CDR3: CASRTGQGNQPQHF; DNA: TGTGCCAGCAGGACAGGACAGGGCAATCAGCCCCAGCATTTT
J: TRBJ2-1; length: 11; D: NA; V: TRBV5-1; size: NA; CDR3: CASKDFIEQFF; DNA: TGCGCCAGCAAAGACTTTATTGAGCAGTTCTTC